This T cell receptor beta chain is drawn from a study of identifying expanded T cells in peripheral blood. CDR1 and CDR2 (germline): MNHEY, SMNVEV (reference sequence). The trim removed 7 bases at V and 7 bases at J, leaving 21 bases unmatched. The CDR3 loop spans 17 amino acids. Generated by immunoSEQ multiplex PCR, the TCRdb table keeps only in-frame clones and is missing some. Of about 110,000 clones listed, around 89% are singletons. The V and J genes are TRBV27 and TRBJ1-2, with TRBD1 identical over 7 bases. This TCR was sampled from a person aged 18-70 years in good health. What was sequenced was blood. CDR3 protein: CASTFRDSVLQLGGYTF. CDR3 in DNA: TGTGCCAGCACCTTTCGGGACAGTGTCCTTCAGTTGGGTGGCTACACCTTC.